The 20 T cell receptor beta chains below were found in one sample sequenced in a study of response to subunit inactivated influenza vaccine. TCRdb re-derived calls from the RT-PCR reads in MiXCR, one entry per CDR3 protein. The table records some 800,000 distinct CDR3 sequences, around 20% of them present only once. Sequencing used PBMCs from blood, obtained roughly 5 days after vaccination. The receptors were gathered from a man aged 50-60 years who received an inactivated influenza vaccine.

This clonotype was counted only a few times. J is TRBJ1-6 and V is TRBV20-1; D unresolved. Deletions cut 0 bases from V and 10 bases from J, with 7 bases between. The CDR3 covers 12 residues. In germline, CDR1 is DFQATT, CDR2 SNEGSKA (reference sequence). The CDR3 sequence is CSARERLSPLHF. DNA of the CDR3: TGCAGTGCTAGAGAGCGTCTATCACCCCTCCACTTT.

The chain links TRBV6-2 or TRBV6-3 to TRBJ2-1; 8 nucleotides match TRBD2. The trim removed 7 bases at V and 1 base at J, leaving 21 bases unmatched. Germline V lookup: CDR1 MNHEY, CDR2 SVGEGT. This CDR3 region has 20 residues. As DNA, the CDR3 is TGTGCCAGCAATCCCCTGAGGTGGGACGGGGGGGGACTTTCCTACAATGAGCAGTTCTTC. Protein: CASNPLRWDGGGLSYNEQFF.

CDR3 residues: CASSKRERDGLNEQFF. CDR3 DNA: TGTGCCAGCAGCAAAAGGGAACGGGACGGCCTCAATGAGCAGTTCTTC. The chain links TRBV4-2 to TRBJ2-1; either TRBD1 or TRBD2 may supply D (5 bases each). Trimming took 5 bases from V and 6 from J, leaving 20 bases between them. The CDR3 length is 16 residues. CDR1 and CDR2 from the germline V gene are LGHNA and YNFKEQ.

This clonotype was picked up a small number of times. The chain combines TRBV4-2 with TRBJ2-1; D gene ambiguous. The V gene lost 0 bases and the J gene lost 5 bases, with 11 bases spanning the gap. This CDR3 is 15 amino acids long. CDR1 is LGHNA, CDR2 YNFKEQ, per germline. CDR3 sequence (DNA): TGTGCCAGCAGCCAAGAACTATACGGCAACAATGAGCAGTTCTTC. Its translation is CASSQELYGNNEQFF.

The genes are TRBV4-1 and TRBJ2-3, with TRBD2 as a possible D gene (5 bases). The CDR3 extends over 16 amino acids. The V end lost 0 bases, the J end lost 6 bases, and 16 bases lay between the germline ends. Germline loops: CDR1 MGHRA, CDR2 YSYEKL. The CDR3 here is CASSQDVRAPPDTQYF. The CDR3, as DNA: TGCGCCAGCAGCCAAGATGTGAGGGCCCCTCCCGATACGCAGTATTTT.

The rearrangement joins TRBV30 to TRBJ1-2, with 8 bases identical to TRBD1. The V and J ends lost 3 bases and 3 bases, in that order; junction bases with no gene match: 12. Germline V gene data show CDR1 as GTSNPN and CDR2 as SVGIG (reference sequence). This CDR3 spans 16 amino acids. CDR3 amino acids: CAWSRQGASMDYGYTF. Written as DNA, the CDR3 is TGTGCCTGGAGCAGGCAGGGGGCTAGTATGGACTATGGCTACACCTTC. Full variable domain (missing parts from reference TRBV30 and TRBJ1-2): SQTIHQWPATLVQPVGSPLSLECTVEGTSNPNLYWYRQAAGRGLQLLFYSVGIGQISSEVPQNLSASRPQDRQFILSSKKLLLSDSGFYLCAWSRQGASMDYGYTFGSGTRLTVV.

The genes are TRBV28 and TRBJ1-2; D ambiguous. V lost 6 bases and J 3 bases, leaving 14 bases between the germline ends. CDR1 is MDHEN, CDR2 SYDVKM, per germline. The CDR3 is 14 residues long. CDR3 in DNA: TGTGCCAGCAGCCCCGCGCGGGATGACTATGGCTACACCTTC. Protein: CASSPARDDYGYTF.

The V call is TRBV24-1, the J call TRBJ2-3; TRBD1 agrees at 7 bases. V lost 7 bases, J lost 0 bases, and 9 bases stayed unmatched. Germline assignment: CDR1 KGHDR and CDR2 SFDVKD. This CDR3 is 16 amino acids long. The CDR3 is CATSEAQTGSTDTQYF. The CDR3 region has the DNA TGTGCCACCAGCGAAGCCCAGACAGGGAGCACAGATACGCAGTATTTT.

This chain joins TRBV10-3 and TRBJ2-7; D might be TRBD2 (6 bases). Germline V CDR1 and CDR2: ENHRY, SYGVKD. Trimming stripped 9 bases from V and 3 bases from J, with 9 bases between. The CDR3 is 11 amino acids. The CDR3, as DNA: TGTGCCATAGGGACTGGCTACGAGCAGTACTTC. Translating it yields CAIGTGYEQYF.

The chain carries TRBV20-1 and TRBJ2-1; D uncertain. Germline values: CDR1 DFQATT, CDR2 SNEGSKA (reference sequence). The CDR3 contains 12 residues. Between the trimmed V and J ends, which lost 4 bases and 7 bases, there was a span of 11 bases. CDR3: CSATDVGNEQFF. CDR3 sequence (DNA): TGCAGTGCTACCGACGTGGGTAATGAGCAGTTCTTC.

The rearrangement joins TRBV24-1 to TRBJ2-1; 10 nucleotides line up with TRBD1. The CDR3 extends over 17 amino acids. In germline, CDR1 is KGHDR, CDR2 SFDVKD. Trimming cost V 4 bases and J 4 bases; bases outside gene matches: 9. The CDR3 region is CATSDSVPGQGYNEQFF. The CDR3 DNA follows: TGTGCCACCAGTGACTCCGTTCCGGGACAGGGGTACAATGAGCAGTTCTTC.

This clonotype has more than one count but fewer than ten. Sequence at one end of the junction differs from germline and may be a read error. The gene calls are TRBV7-7 and TRBJ2-7, with 9 bases matching TRBD1. The CDR3 extends over 15 amino acids. Germline V gene sequence: CDR1 SSHAT, CDR2 FNYEAQ (reference sequence). In DNA form, the CDR3 reads TGTGCTAGCAGCTTAGGACCGGGACAGGGTGAAGAGCAGTACTTC. Translating gives CASSLGPGQGEEQYF.

This clonotype was observed a few times. This chain connects TRBV4-3 to TRBJ1-1; the D gene is possibly TRBD1 (5 bases). V was trimmed by 5 bases and J by 6 bases, leaving 13 bases between them. Germline values: CDR1 LGHNA, CDR2 YSLEER. CDR3 length equals 13 residues. CDR3 coding DNA: TGCGCCAGCAGCTCCCGGGGGGGATCTGAAGCTTTCTTT. It codes for CASSSRGGSEAFF.

DNA for the CDR3: TGCAGTGCTTCCTCAGGTACAGGGTACGGAACTGAAGCTTTCTTT. This codes for CSASSGTGYGTEAFF. This sequence joins TRBV20-1 and TRBJ1-1, with a possible D match to TRBD1 (6 bases). The CDR3 has 15 residues. Germline CDR1 DFQATT, CDR2 SNEGSKA (reference sequence). V lost 5 bases and J lost 5, with 21 bases in between.

The rearrangement uses TRBV29-1 and TRBJ2-7; D gene ambiguous. Germline CDR1 SQVTM, CDR2 ANQGSEA. V dropped 4 bases and J dropped 3 bases, with 10 bases sitting between them. The CDR3 has 12 residues. The CDR3 region has the DNA TGCAGCGTTGGTACAGTTAGCTACGAGCAGTACTTC. Amino acids: CSVGTVSYEQYF.

The chain carries TRBV12-3 or TRBV12-4 and TRBJ1-1, with no clear D. This CDR3 is 13 amino acids long. V lost 2 bases, J lost 4 bases, and 8 bases lay in between. The CDR3 DNA sequence: TGTGCCAGCAGTTTAACGGGTTTCACTGAAGCTTTCTTT. Amino acid sequence: CASSLTGFTEAFF.

This clonotype was seen repeatedly, ten times or more. The CDR3 sequence is CSASFRGFTDTQYF. CDR3 nucleotide sequence: TGCAGTGCTAGTTTCCGCGGGTTCACAGATACGCAGTATTTT. The V call is TRBV20-1, the J call TRBJ2-3; a weak D match, TRBD2 (5 bases). The ends were cut back, 3 bases at V and 2 bases at J, with 12 bases in the middle. The CDR3 runs 14 residues. The germline V gene encodes CDR1 DFQATT and CDR2 SNEGSKA (reference sequence).

V is TRBV3-1 and J is TRBJ1-5; no reliable D call. The V end lost 1 base, the J end lost 6 bases, and 13 bases lay between the germline ends. The CDR3 runs to 15 residues. Germline V CDR1 and CDR2: LGHDT, YNNKEL (reference sequence). CDR3 bases: TGTGCCAGCAGCCAAGCCGGGAGCGCCAGTCAGCCCCAGCATTTT. This gives the protein CASSQAGSASQPQHF.

This clonotype was found a few times. This chain joins TRBV7-2 and TRBJ2-1; no clear D gene. The germline V gene encodes CDR1 SGHTA and CDR2 FQGNSA. The V end was cut by 5 bases, the J end by 3 bases, with 14 bases between. The CDR3 totals 15 residues. CDR3 sequence (DNA): TGTGCCAGCAGCGTATCCGGTCTAGACTACAATGAGCAGTTCTTC. It codes for CASSVSGLDYNEQFF. The full variable domain, its missing parts supplied by reference TRBV7-2 and TRBJ2-1, is GAGVSQSPSNKVTEKGKDVELRCDPISGHTALYWYRQSLGQGLEFLIYFQGNSAPDKSGLPSDRFSAERTGGSVSTLTIQRTQQEDSAVYLCASSVSGLDYNEQFFGPGTRLTVL.

In DNA, the CDR3 is TGTGCCAGCAGCTCTCTTCAGGGGACTAGCTCCTACGAGCAGTACTTC. This codes for CASSSLQGTSSYEQYF. The chain links TRBV11-2 to TRBJ2-7; TRBD2 matches 8 bases. Unmatched junction bases numbered 8, after V lost 4 bases and J lost 0 bases. Germline loops: CDR1 SGHAT, CDR2 FQNNGV. There are 16 residues in the CDR3.